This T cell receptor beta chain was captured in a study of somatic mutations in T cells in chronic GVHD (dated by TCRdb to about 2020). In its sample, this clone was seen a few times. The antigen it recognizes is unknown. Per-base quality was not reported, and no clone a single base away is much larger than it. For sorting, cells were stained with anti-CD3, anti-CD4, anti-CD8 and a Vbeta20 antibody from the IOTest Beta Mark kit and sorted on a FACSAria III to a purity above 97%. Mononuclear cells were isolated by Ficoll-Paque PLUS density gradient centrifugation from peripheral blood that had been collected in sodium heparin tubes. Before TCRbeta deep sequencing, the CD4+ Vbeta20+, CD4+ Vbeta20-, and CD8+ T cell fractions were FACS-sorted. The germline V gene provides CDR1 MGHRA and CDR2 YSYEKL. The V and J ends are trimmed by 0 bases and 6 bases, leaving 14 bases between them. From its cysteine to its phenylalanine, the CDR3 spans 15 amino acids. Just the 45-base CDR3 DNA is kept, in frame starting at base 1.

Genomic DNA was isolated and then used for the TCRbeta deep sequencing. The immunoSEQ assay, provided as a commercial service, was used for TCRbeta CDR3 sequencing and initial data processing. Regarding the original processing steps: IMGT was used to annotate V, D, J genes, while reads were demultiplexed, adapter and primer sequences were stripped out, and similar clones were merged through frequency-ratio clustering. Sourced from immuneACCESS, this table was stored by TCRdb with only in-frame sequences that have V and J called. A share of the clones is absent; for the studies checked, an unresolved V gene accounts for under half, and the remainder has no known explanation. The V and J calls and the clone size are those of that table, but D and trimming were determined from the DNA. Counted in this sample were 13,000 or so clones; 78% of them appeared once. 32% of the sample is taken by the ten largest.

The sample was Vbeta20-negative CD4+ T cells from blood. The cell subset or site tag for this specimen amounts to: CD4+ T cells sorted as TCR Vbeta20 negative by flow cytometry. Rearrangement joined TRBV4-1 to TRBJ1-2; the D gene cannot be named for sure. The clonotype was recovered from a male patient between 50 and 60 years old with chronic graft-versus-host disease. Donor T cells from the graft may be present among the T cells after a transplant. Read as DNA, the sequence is TGCGCCAGCAGCCAAGATCTCACCTACCCGAATGGCTACACCTTC. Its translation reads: CASSQDLTYPNGYTF.